The 30 T cell receptor beta chains listed next were all sequenced from one sample in a study of blood T cell repertoires in COVID-19. Produced via immunoSEQ multiplex PCR; TCRdb's table is partial and in-frame only. The sample lists roughly 120,000 clones, 90% occurring once. The sequenced material came from peripheral blood. The receptors were gathered from a human donor with active COVID-19. The donor label of this sample is uncertain.

The genes are TRBV9 and TRBJ2-5; TRBD1 aligns across 7 bases. Germline CDR1 and CDR2: SGDLS and YYNGEE. V was pared by 3 bases and J by 5 bases, with 10 bases of the junction left unmatched. This CDR3 spans 15 amino acids. The CDR3 DNA reads as TGTGCCAGCAGCGCCAACAGGGGTACGTTCGAGACCCAGTACTTC. Translating it yields CASSANRGTFETQYF.

The rearrangement uses TRBV24-1 and TRBJ1-2; 10 positions agree with TRBD1. CDR1 is KGHDR, CDR2 SFDVKD, per germline. The CDR3 runs to 15 residues. The ends lost 9 bases at V and 4 bases at J; junction bases unmatched: 10. Written as DNA, the CDR3 is TGTGCCACCGGAGACCCGGGACAGGGGAGCTATGGCTACACCTTC. Encoded protein: CATGDPGQGSYGYTF.

The chain couples TRBV2 to TRBJ1-6; TRBD1 is a possible D gene (5 bases). Germline V lookup: CDR1 SNHLY, CDR2 FYNNEI. The CDR3 has 16 residues. Trimming removed 3 bases from V and 4 bases from J, with 13 bases in between. The CDR3 protein is CASSDMGGRYNSPLHF. The CDR3 DNA reads as TGTGCCAGCAGTGACATGGGGGGGAGATATAATTCACCCCTCCACTTT.

The gene calls are TRBV6-5 and TRBJ2-1; D uncertain. The CDR3 is 13 residues long. Germline V gives CDR1 MNHEY, CDR2 SVGAGI. Trimming took off 2 bases at V and 2 bases at J, with 4 bases between the two ends. The CDR3 is CASSYRTYNEQFF. DNA for the CDR3: TGTGCCAGCAGTTACCGTACCTACAATGAGCAGTTCTTC.

This rearrangement joins TRBV27 to TRBJ1-2; 7 nucleotides agree with TRBD1. The germline gives CDR1 MNHEY, CDR2 SMNVEV (reference sequence). V lost 4 bases and J lost 6; bases outside the gene matches: 5. This CDR3 region has 13 residues. The CDR3 region has the DNA TGTGCCAGCAGTTACAGGGGAGGCAATGGCTACACCTTC. It codes for CASSYRGGNGYTF.

V and J are TRBV9 and TRBJ2-5; D is unclear. Per the germline V gene, CDR1 is SGDLS and CDR2 is YYNGEE. The CDR3 is 15 amino acids. V shed 3 bases and J shed 5 bases, with 17 bases lying between them. The CDR3 nucleotides are TGTGCCAGCAGCGGAACCGGAGACCCATGGGAGACCCAGTACTTC. Its translation is CASSGTGDPWETQYF.

The rearrangement uses TRBV6-2 or TRBV6-3 and TRBJ2-7; 9 bases are a match to TRBD1. The CDR3 runs 16 residues. CDR1 is MNHEY and CDR2 is SVGEGT in the germline V gene. V trimming: 0 bases; J trimming: 1 base; junction bases outside the gene matches: 4. CDR3 loop: CASSYSRGTGSYEQYF. Written as DNA, the CDR3 is TGTGCCAGCAGTTACTCTAGAGGGACAGGGTCCTACGAGCAGTACTTC.

The V gene is TRBV19, the J gene TRBJ2-3; TRBD2 matches at 9 bases. The V gene end was trimmed by 1 base and the J gene end by 7 bases; junction bases not matched to a gene: 6. The CDR3 spans 15 residues. Germline CDR1 LNHDA, CDR2 SQIVND (reference sequence). The CDR3 DNA sequence: TGTGCCAGTAGTATAGTTGCTAGCGGGGTGAATACGCAGTATTTT. Translated, it gives CASSIVASGVNTQYF.

The V call is TRBV6-6, the J call TRBJ2-7, with unresolved D. This CDR3 spans 13 amino acids. Deletions cut 6 bases from V and 3 bases from J, with 12 bases between. The V gene's germline CDR1 is MNHNY and CDR2 SVGAGI (reference sequence). The CDR3 sequence: CASRAEILYEQYF. In DNA, the CDR3 is TGTGCCAGCAGAGCCGAAATCCTCTACGAGCAGTACTTC.

V and J are TRBV27 and TRBJ2-1; 10 bases match TRBD1. CDR3 length: 14 amino acids. With V trimmed by 5 bases and J by 6 bases, 4 bases remained unmatched. The germline CDR1 and CDR2 sequences are MNHEY and SMNVEV (reference sequence). CDR3 region: CASSRTGGPNEQFF. CDR3 DNA: TGTGCCAGCAGTAGGACAGGGGGTCCCAATGAGCAGTTCTTC.

J is TRBJ2-3 and V is TRBV3-1 (or the pseudogene TRBV3-2); 9 nucleotides agree with TRBD2. J gave up 0 bases and V 5 bases, and 6 bases lay outside the gene matches. The CDR3 has 16 residues. CDR1 LGHDT and CDR2 YNNKEL come from the germline V gene (reference sequence). In DNA, the CDR3 is TGTGCCAGCAGCAAACGGACTAGCGACAGCACAGATACGCAGTATTTT. As protein: CASSKRTSDSTDTQYF.

This chain uses TRBV29-1 with TRBJ1-1, with 7 bases that match TRBD1. The germline CDR1 and CDR2 sequences are SQVTM and ANQGSEA. Losses at the gene ends were 1 base for V and 0 bases for J; bases not matched to a gene: 5. There are 15 residues in the CDR3. The DNA for the CDR3 is TGCAGCGTTGAAGGTAATAGGGGGCTGAACACTGAAGCTTTCTTT. It codes for CSVEGNRGLNTEAFF.

J is TRBJ1-2 and V is TRBV30, with D possibly being TRBD1 (5 bases). The CDR3 spans 11 residues. Germline CDR1 GTSNPN, CDR2 SVGIG (reference sequence). With 3 bases removed from V and 5 bases from J, the gap between germline ends came to 7 bases. This CDR3 is CAWRAGYGYTF. The CDR3 nucleotides are TGTGCCTGGAGGGCAGGGTATGGCTACACCTTC.

The chain couples TRBV6-1 to TRBJ1-2; tentative D call: TRBD1 (5 bases). V was cut by 2 bases and J by 8 bases, with 15 bases left in between. Germline assignment: CDR1 MNHNS and CDR2 SASEGT. The CDR3 totals 14 residues. The CDR3 sequence is CASSELQGESGYTF. The CDR3 DNA follows: TGTGCCAGCAGTGAACTCCAGGGCGAGAGCGGCTACACCTTC.

The chain is built from TRBV29-1 and TRBJ1-4, with D possibly matching TRBD1 (5 bases). V shed 5 bases and J shed 1 base, with 8 bases lying between them. This CDR3 spans 13 amino acids. Germline V gives CDR1 SQVTM, CDR2 ANQGSEA. The CDR3 DNA follows: TGCAGCGTTTCTACAGGAACTAATGAAAAACTGTTTTTT. This gives the protein CSVSTGTNEKLFF.

This rearrangement joins TRBV27 to TRBJ2-5, with TRBD1 as a possible D gene (5 bases). The CDR3 loop spans 12 amino acids. Trimming took 5 bases from V and 3 from J, leaving 7 bases between them. CDR1 MNHEY and CDR2 SMNVEV come from the germline V gene (reference sequence). CDR3 coding DNA: TGTGCCAGCAGTATCAGGGAAGAGACCCAGTACTTC. Its protein product is CASSIREETQYF.

V gene TRBV4-1 combines with J gene TRBJ2-7; TRBD1 matches 9 bases. With V trimmed by 0 bases and J by 3 bases, 6 bases remained unmatched. Looked up from germline, CDR1 is MGHRA and CDR2 is YSYEKL. The CDR3 has 16 residues. CDR3 DNA: TGCGCCAGCAGCCAAGATGCCGGGACAGGGTTCTACGAGCAGTACTTC. This gives the protein CASSQDAGTGFYEQYF.

This sequence joins TRBV5-5 and TRBJ2-7; TRBD2 matches at 13 bases. The CDR3 totals 15 residues. Germline assignment: CDR1 SGHKS and CDR2 YYEKEE (reference sequence). With V trimmed by 3 bases and J by 6 bases, 6 bases remained unmatched. The CDR3 protein is CASSSGLAGRFEQYF. In nucleotides, the CDR3 is TGTGCCAGCAGCTCGGGACTAGCGGGGAGGTTCGAGCAGTACTTC.

The chain combines TRBV28 with TRBJ1-2; D is uncertain. Trimming removed 3 bases at V and 5 bases at J, with 16 bases between. The CDR3 has 15 amino acids. Germline V gene sequence: CDR1 MDHEN, CDR2 SYDVKM. CDR3 residues: CASSLQRSGPYGYTF. DNA of the CDR3: TGTGCCAGCAGTTTGCAAAGGTCTGGGCCTTATGGCTACACCTTC.

CDR3 sequence: CASSEQRGAYNEQFF. CDR3 bases: TGTGCCAGCAGTGAACAGCGGGGGGCATACAATGAGCAGTTCTTC. The chain employs TRBV6-1 and TRBJ2-1, with 9 bases that match TRBD2. The V gene's germline CDR1 is MNHNS and CDR2 SASEGT. V shed 2 bases, J shed 4 bases, and the junction held 3 bases outside the gene matches. This CDR3 is built from 15 residues.

This sequence joins TRBV7-2 and TRBJ2-1, with TRBD2 identical over 15 bases. This CDR3 comprises 15 residues. Germline V gene lookup returns CDR1 SGHTA and CDR2 FQGNSA. Trimming at V came to 5 bases and at J to 9 bases, leaving 5 bases not matched to a gene. The CDR3 sequence: CASSVAGLAGGEQFF. The CDR3 nucleotides read TGTGCCAGCAGCGTCGCGGGACTAGCGGGAGGTGAGCAGTTCTTC.

The chain carries TRBV6-2 or TRBV6-3 and TRBJ2-5, with D maybe TRBD2 (6 bases). Germline V gives CDR1 MNHEY, CDR2 SVGEGT. The CDR3 runs to 12 residues. Trimming left V 5 bases short and J 5 bases short, with 9 bases between. The CDR3 region has the DNA TGTGCCAGCAGTCGACGGGGGGAGACCCAGTACTTC. This gives the protein CASSRRGETQYF.

The rearrangement uses TRBV12-3 or TRBV12-4 and TRBJ1-1, with D hard to call. Deletions cut 8 bases from V and 5 bases from J, with 15 bases between. CDR3 length: 13 residues. The CDR3 reads CASSQTSRTEAFF. CDR3 coding DNA: TGTGCCAGCTCCCAGACCTCGCGGACTGAAGCTTTCTTT.

The V gene is TRBV28, the J gene TRBJ2-7; the D gene is possibly TRBD1 (9 bases). Trimming stripped 7 bases from V and 4 bases from J, with 20 bases between. Looked up from germline, CDR1 is MDHEN and CDR2 is SYDVKM. The CDR3 sequence is 15 residues long. The CDR3 nucleotides read TGTGCCAGCAACTCGGGGGGGACAGGGATTTACGAGCAGTACTTC. Translated: CASNSGGTGIYEQYF.

The rearrangement links TRBV5-4 to TRBJ1-2; 11 nucleotides line up with TRBD1. The V and J ends lost 0 bases and 6 bases, in that order; junction bases with no gene match: 4. The germline V gene encodes CDR1 SGHNT and CDR2 YYREEE (reference sequence). The CDR3 is 15 amino acids. DNA of the CDR3: TGTGCCAGCAGCTTGGCGGGACAGGGGGTGGATGGCTACACCTTC. Its protein product is CASSLAGQGVDGYTF.

V usage is TRBV12-3 or TRBV12-4 and J usage is TRBJ2-5; TRBD1 is a possible D gene (5 bases). The CDR3 totals 13 residues. Trimming stripped 6 bases from V and 4 bases from J, with 12 bases between. CDR3 loop: CASRLDRIETQYF. The CDR3 coding sequence is TGTGCCAGCAGGCTCGACAGAATAGAGACCCAGTACTTC.

The J gene is TRBJ1-1, the V gene TRBV4-2, with D possibly TRBD1 on 5 matching bases. Between the trimmed V and J ends, which lost 4 bases and 5 bases, there was a span of 17 bases. This CDR3 is 15 amino acids long. CDR1 and CDR2 (germline): LGHNA, YNFKEQ. The CDR3: CASSPREGTETEAFF. The CDR3 nucleotides are TGTGCCAGCAGCCCCAGGGAGGGGACTGAAACTGAAGCTTTCTTT.

This rearrangement joins TRBV2 to TRBJ1-4, with D tentatively TRBD1 (5 bases). V was cut by 3 bases and J by 0 bases, with 11 bases left in between. The CDR3 has 16 residues. Germline V gene data show CDR1 as SNHLY and CDR2 as FYNNEI. The CDR3 loop is CASSDWGVATNEKLFF. The CDR3 DNA reads as TGTGCCAGCAGTGATTGGGGGGTAGCAACTAATGAAAAACTGTTTTTT.

This clone was seen a single time. The chain carries TRBV2 and TRBJ2-5; 15 bases agree with TRBD2. The CDR3 is made up of 15 amino acids. V dropped 7 bases and J dropped 5; count of bases not matched to a gene: 5. CDR1 SNHLY and CDR2 FYNNEI come from the germline V gene. CDR3 nucleotides: TGTGCCAGCAAAAGGACTAGCGGGGGGGCCGAGACCCAGTACTTC. Translated, it gives CASKRTSGGAETQYF.

V gene TRBV11-2 combines with J gene TRBJ1-4; tentative D call: TRBD1 (5 bases). Germline values: CDR1 SGHAT, CDR2 FQNNGV. The length of the CDR3 is 15 residues. The V gene lost 1 base and the J gene lost 2 bases, with 8 bases spanning the gap. Written as DNA, the CDR3 is TGTGCCAGCAGCTTAGTGGGGGGGACTAATGAAAAACTGTTTTTT. Its translation is CASSLVGGTNEKLFF. Filled out from reference TRBV11-2 and TRBJ1-4, the complete variable domain reads EAGVAQSPRYKIIEKRQSVAFWCNPISGHATLYWYQQILGQGPKLLIQFQNNGVVDDSQLPKDRFSAERLKGVDSTLKIQPAKLEDSAVYLCASSLVGGTNEKLFFGSGTQLSVL.